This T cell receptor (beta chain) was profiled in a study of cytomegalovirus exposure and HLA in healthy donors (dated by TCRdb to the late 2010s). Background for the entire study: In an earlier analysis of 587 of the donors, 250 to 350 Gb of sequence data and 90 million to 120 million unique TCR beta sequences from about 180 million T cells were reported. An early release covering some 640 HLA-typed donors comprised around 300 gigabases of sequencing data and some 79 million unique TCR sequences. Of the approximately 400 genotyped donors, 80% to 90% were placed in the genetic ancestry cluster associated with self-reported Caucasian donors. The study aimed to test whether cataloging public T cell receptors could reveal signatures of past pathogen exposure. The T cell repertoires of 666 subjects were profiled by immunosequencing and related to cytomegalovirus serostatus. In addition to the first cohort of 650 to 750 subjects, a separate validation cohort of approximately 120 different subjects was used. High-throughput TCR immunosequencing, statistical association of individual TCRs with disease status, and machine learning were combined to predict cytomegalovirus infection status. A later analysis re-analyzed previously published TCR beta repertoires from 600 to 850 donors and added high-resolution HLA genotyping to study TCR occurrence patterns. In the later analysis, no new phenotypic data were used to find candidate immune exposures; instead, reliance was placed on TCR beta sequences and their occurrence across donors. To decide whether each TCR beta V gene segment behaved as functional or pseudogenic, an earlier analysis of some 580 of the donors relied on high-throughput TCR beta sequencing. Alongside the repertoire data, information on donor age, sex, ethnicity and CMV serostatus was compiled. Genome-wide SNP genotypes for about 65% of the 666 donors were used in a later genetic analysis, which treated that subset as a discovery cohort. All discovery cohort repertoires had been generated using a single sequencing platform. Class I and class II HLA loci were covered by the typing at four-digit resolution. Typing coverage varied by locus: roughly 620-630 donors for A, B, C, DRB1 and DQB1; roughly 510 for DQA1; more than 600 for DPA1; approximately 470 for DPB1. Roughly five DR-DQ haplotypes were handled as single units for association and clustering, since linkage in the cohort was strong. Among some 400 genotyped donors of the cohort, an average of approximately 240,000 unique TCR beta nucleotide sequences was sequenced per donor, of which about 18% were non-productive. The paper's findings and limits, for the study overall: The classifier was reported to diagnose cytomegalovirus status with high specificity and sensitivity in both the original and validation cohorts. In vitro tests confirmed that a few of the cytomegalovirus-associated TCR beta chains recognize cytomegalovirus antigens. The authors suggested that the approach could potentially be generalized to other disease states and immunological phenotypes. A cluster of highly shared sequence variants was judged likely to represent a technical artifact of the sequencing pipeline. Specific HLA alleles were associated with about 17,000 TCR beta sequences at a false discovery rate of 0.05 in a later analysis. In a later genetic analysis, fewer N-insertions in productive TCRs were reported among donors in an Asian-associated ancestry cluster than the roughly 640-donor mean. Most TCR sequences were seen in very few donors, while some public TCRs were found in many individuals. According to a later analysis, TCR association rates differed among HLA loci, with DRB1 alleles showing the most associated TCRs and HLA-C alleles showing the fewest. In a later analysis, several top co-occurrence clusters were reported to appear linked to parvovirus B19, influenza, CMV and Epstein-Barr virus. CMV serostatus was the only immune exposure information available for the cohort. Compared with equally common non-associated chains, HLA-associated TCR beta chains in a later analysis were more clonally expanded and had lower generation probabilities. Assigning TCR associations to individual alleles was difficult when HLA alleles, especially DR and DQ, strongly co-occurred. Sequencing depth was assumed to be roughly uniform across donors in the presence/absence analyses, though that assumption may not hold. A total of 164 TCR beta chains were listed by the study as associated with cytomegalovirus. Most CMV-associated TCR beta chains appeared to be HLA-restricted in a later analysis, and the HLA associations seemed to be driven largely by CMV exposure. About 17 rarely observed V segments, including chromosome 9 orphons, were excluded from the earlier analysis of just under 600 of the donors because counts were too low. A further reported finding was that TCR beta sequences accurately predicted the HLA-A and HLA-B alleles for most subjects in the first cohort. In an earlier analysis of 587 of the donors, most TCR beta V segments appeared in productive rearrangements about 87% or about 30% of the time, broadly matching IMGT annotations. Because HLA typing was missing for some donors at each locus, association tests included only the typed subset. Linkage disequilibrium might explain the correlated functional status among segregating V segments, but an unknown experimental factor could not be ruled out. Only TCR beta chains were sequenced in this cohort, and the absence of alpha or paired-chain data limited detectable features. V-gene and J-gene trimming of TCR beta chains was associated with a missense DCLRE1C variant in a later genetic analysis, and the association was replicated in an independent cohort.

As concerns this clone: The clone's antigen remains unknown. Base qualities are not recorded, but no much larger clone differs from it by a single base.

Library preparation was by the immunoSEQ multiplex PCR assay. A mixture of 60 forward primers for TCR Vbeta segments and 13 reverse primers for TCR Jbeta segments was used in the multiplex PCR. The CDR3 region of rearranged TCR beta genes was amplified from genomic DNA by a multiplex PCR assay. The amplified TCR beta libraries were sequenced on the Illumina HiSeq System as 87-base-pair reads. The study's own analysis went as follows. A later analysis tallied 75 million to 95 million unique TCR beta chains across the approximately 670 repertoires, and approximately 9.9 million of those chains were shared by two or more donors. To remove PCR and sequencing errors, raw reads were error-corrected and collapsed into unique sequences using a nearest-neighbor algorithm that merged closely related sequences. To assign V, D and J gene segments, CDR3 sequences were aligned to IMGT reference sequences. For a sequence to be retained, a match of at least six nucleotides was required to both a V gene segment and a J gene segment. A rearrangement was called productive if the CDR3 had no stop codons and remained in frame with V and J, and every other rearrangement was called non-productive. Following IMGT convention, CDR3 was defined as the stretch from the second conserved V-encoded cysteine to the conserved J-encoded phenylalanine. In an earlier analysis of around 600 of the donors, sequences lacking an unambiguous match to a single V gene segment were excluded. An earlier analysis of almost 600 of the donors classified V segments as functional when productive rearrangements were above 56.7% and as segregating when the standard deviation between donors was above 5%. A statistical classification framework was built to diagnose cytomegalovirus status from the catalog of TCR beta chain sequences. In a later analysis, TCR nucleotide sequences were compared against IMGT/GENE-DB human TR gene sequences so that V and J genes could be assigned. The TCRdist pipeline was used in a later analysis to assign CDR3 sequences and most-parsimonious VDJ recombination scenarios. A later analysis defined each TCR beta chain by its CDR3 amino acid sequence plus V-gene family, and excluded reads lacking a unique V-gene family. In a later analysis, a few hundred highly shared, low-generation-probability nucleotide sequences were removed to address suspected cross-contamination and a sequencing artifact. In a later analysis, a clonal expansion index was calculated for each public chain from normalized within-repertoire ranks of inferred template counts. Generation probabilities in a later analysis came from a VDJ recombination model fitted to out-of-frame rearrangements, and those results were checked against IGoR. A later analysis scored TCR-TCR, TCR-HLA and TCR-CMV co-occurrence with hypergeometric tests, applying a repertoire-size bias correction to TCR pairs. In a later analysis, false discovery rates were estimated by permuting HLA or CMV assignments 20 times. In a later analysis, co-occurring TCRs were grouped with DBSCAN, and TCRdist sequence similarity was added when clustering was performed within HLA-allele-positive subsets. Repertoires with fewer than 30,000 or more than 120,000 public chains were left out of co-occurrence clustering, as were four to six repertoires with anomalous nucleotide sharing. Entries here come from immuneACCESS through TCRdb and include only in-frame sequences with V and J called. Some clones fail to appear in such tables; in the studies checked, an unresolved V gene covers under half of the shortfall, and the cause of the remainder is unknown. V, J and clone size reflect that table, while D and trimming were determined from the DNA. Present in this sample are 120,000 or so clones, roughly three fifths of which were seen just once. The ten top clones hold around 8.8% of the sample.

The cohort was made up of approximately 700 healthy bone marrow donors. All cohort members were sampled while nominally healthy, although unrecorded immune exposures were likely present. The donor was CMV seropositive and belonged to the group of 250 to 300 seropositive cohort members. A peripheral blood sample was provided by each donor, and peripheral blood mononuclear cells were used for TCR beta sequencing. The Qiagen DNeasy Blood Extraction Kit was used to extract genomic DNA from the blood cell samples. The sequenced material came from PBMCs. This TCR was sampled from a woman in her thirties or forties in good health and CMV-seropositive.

The nucleotide sequence reads as follows: TGTGCCAGCAGTCCCTTAGCGGGGGAGAGCACAGATACGCAGTATTTT. It is translated as CASSPLAGESTDTQYF. The rearranged chain carries TRBV6-4 and TRBJ2-3; 9 central nucleotides agree with TRBD2. Trimming removed 5 bases from V and 0 bases from J; the gene matches leave 6 bases unexplained. The CDR3 runs 16 residues from the cysteine to the phenylalanine. The retained sequence is limited to the CDR3, 48 bases, with the frame set at the first base. CDR1 and CDR2 (MRHNA, SNTAGT) derive from the germline V gene.